This TCR beta chain is from a study of shared clonotypes between healthy human individuals (dated by TCRdb to the early 2020s). As for the study more broadly: The cohort comprised a couple of women and a few men aged 18 to 49 years. To estimate repertoire size and how much clonotypes are shared between individuals, the study performed deep sequencing of blood TCR repertoires from a handful of healthy adults. Libraries were prepared and TCR repertoires were sequenced by different laboratories using diverse techniques, in order to increase sequencing depth and limit assay-specific biases. Per donor, three plates each were used for CD4 naive and CD4 memory, two for CD8 naive, and one for CD8 memory. Between about 0.85 and 9.5 billion PBMCs per donor were obtained by leukapheresis.

For the CD8 naive samples, CD45RO-negative cells were positively selected for CCR7, yielding a CD45RA+CCR7+ population from which TemRA cells were excluded. The donors were healthy, HIV-negative adults with no recently reported acute infections or vaccinations. Every donor was a Caucasian adult residing in Nashville, Tennessee, USA. After blood collection by leukapheresis, PBMCs were isolated using Ficoll-Histopaque density gradient centrifugation and then cryopreserved in the vapor phase of liquid nitrogen. Analytical flow cytometry was used to check the purity and quantity of each magnetically sorted T cell population. From each sorted fraction, genomic DNA was isolated and quantified by UV absorbance on a Nanodrop 2000c. Using the deep immunoSEQ assay, multiplex PCR amplified TCR CDR3 regions from genomic DNA. For each cell subset, the extracted genomic DNA was distributed evenly across all wells of several immunoSEQ 96-well plates, and each plate served as one replicate. Each replicate PCR for sorted subsets received roughly 0.2 ug genomic DNA, equal to roughly 30,000 T cell genomes. Purified libraries were quantified with a Qubit 3.0 fluorometer, sized on a Bioanalyzer 2100, and re-quantified with the KAPA Library Quantification kit. A separate single-read 150-cycle Illumina NextSeq 550 flow cell was used to sequence each immunoSEQ 96-well plate. As for how the authors treated the data: Because the immunoSEQ output included only junctional sequences and no quality scores, the filtering could not be the same as the filtering used for full-length reads. To assign V/J genes and CDR3, sequences were annotated against IMGT germline references using PyIR, a Python wrapper for IgBLAST v1.9. Reads were removed for weak V/J assignments (E-value above 1e-6), missing CDR3, stop codons, out-of-frame junctions, or ambiguous translated residues. V3J clonotypes were defined by identical inferred V gene, J gene, and CDR3 amino acid sequence. Percentage overlap between repertoires was calculated by dividing the number of shared unique clonotypes by the size of the smaller repertoire. Three approaches were used to assess repertoire richness: RTK rarefaction, the Chao1 estimator, and Recon v2.1 estimates of unobserved clonotypes. Generation probabilities for all TCRbeta clonotypes obtained by the gDNA method from several donors were computed using OLGA. The table was pulled from immuneACCESS by TCRdb, which kept in-frame rearrangements only. Such tables lose some clones; where checked, under half of the loss comes from unresolved V genes, and the rest has no known cause. Clonal size and the V and J genes are those of that table, whereas D and trimming came from the DNA. The sample records around 620,000 clones, 85% to 95% of which are singletons. In total, the top ten clones hold over 0.09% of the sample.

About this clone itself: Its target antigen remains unknown. The record has no base qualities; no much larger clone is one base away.

The study at large found these results: Sampling was limited to blood, and TCR repertoires in tissue likely differ from TCR repertoires in blood. Compared with non-shared clonotypes, clonotypes shared by all four sorted-subset donors had higher generation probabilities. Naive subsets generally had larger estimated clonotype richness than memory subsets. About 4.5% of naive CD4, 3.5% of naive CD8, roughly 2.4% of memory CD4, and about 0.4% of memory CD8 clonotypes were shared across a few donors. Even with the large sequencing depth, rarefaction of the sorted-subset datasets indicated that sequencing was incomplete. The small number of donors limited the genetic and exposure-history diversity represented. Based on pairwise subsampling, the degree of clonotype sharing among donors was expected to be affected by sequencing depth.

The trim is 5 bases for V and 1 base for J, with a gap of 18 bases between the germline ends. From the germline V gene (reference sequence), CDR1 is SEHNR and CDR2 is FQNEAQ. The cysteine opens and the phenylalanine closes a CDR3 of 16 amino acids. CDR3 DNA is the only sequence kept; it has 48 bases, read in frame from the first base. This chain joins TRBV7-9 to TRBJ2-7; possibly the D gene is TRBD2, per 6 matching bases. The source material was naive CD8+ T cells sorted from blood. The cell subset or site label, as the study defines it: CD45RA+CCR7+. The sequence was collected from a woman under 40 in good health. The nucleotide sequence reads TGTGCCAGCAGCCAAGACCCCGGGAGTCAGTCCTACGAGCAGTACTTC. Translated, it reads CASSQDPGSQSYEQYF. The CDR3, completed at both ends by the reference TRBV7-9 and TRBJ2-7 genes, gives the full variable domain DTGVSQNPRHKITKRGQNVTFRCDPISEHNRLYWYRQTLGQGPEFLTYFQNEAQLEKSRLLSDRFSAERPKGSFSTLEIQRTEQGDSAMYLCASSQDPGSQSYEQYFGPGTRLTVT.